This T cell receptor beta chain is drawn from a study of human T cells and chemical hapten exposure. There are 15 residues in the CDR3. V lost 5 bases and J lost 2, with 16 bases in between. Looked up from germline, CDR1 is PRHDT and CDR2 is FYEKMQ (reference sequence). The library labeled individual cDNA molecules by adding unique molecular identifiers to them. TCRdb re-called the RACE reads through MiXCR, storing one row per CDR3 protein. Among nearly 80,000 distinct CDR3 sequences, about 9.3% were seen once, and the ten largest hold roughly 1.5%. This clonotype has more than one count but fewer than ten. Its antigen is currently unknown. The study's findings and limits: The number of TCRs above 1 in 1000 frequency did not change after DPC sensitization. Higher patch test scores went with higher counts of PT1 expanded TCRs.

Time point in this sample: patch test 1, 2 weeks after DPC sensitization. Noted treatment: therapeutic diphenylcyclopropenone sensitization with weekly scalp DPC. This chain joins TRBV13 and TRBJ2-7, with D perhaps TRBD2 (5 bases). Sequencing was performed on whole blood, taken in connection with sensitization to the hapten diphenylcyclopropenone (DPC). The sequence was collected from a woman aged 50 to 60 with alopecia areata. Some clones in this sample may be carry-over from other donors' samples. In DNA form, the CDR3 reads TGTGCCAGCAGCCGGCTGGGCCTTAGCGCCTACGAGCAGTACTTC. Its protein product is CASSRLGLSAYEQYF.